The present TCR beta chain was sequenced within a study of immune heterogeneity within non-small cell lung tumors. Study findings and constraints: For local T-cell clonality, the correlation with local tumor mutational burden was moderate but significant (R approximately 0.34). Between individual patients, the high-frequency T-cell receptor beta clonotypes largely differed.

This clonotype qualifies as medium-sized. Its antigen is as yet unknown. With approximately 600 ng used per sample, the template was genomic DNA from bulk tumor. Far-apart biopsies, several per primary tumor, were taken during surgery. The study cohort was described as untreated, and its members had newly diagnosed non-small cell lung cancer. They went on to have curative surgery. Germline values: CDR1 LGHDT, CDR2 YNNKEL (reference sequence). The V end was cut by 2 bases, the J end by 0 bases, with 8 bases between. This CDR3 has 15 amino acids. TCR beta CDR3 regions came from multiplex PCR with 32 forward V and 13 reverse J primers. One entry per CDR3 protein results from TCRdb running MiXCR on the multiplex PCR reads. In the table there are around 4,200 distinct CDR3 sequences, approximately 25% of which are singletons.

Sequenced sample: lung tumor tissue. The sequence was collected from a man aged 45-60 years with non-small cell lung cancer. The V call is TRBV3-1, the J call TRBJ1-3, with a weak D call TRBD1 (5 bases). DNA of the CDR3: TGTGCCAGCAGCCAACCCAGGGCCTCTGGAAACACCATATATTTT. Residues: CASSQPRASGNTIYF.